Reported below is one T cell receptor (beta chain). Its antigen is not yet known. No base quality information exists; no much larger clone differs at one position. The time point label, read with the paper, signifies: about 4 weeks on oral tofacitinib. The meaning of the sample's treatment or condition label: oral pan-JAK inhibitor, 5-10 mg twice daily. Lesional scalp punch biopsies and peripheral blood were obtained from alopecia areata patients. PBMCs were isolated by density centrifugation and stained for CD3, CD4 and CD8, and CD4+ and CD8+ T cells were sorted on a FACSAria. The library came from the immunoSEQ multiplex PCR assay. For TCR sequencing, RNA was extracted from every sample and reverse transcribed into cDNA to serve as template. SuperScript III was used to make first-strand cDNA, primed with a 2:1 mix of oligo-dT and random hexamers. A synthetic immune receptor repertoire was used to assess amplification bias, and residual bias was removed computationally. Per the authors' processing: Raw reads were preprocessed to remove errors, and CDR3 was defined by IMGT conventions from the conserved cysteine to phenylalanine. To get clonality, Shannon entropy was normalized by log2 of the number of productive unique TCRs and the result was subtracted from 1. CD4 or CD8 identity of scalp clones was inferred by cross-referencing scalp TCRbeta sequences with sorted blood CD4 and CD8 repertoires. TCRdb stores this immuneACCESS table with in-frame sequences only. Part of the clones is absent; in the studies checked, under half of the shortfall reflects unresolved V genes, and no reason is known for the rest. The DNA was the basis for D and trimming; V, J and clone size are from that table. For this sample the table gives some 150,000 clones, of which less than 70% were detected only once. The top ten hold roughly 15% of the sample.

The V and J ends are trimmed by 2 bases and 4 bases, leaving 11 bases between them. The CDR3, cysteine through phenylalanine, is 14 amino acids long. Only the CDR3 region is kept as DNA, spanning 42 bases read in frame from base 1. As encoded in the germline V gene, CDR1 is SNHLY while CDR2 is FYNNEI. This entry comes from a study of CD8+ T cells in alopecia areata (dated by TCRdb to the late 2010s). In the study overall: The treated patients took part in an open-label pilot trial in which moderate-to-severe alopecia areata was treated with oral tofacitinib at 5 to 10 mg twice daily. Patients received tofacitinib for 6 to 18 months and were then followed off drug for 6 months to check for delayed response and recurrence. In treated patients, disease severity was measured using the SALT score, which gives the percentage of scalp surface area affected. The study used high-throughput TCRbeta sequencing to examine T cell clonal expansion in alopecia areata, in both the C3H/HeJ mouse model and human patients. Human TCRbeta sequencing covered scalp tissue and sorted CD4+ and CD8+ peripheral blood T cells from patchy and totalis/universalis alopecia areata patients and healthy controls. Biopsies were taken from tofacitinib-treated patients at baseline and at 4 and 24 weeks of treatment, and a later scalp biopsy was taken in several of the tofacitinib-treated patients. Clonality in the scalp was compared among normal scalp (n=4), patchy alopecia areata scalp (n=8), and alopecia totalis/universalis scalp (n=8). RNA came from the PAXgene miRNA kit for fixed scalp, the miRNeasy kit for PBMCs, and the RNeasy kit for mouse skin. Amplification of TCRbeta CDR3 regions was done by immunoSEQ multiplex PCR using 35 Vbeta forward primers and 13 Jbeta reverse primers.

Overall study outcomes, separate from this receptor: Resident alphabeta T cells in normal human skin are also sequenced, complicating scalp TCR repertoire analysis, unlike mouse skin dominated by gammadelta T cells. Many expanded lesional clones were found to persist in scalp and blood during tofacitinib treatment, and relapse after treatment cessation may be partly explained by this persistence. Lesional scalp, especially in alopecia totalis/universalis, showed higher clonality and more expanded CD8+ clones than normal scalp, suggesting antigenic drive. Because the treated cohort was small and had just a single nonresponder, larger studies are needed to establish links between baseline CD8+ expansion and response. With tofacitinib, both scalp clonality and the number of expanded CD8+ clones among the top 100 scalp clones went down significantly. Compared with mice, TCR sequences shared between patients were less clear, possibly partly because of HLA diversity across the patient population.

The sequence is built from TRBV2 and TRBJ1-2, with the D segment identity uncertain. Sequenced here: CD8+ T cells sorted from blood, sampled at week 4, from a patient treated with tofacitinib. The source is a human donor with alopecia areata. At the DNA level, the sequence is TGTGCCAGCAGTGAAAGGGCGGTTTCCTATGGCTACACCTTC. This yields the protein CASSERAVSYGYTF. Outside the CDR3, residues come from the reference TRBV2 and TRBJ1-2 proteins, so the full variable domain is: EPEVTQTPSHQVTQMGQEVILRCVPISNHLYFYWYRQILGQKVEFLVSFYNNEISEKSEIFDDQFSVERPDGSNFTLKIRSTKLEDSAMYFCASSERAVSYGYTFGSGTRLTVV.